This T cell receptor (beta chain) was profiled in a study of identical twins. There are many counts of this clonotype. This CDR3 has 13 residues. Trimming cost V 5 bases and J 5 bases; bases outside gene matches: 1. TCRdb reanalysed the 5' RACE reads using MiXCR and keeps one entry per CDR3 protein. Among 130,000 to 150,000 distinct CDR3 sequences listed, around 3.6% were seen once. The chain carries TRBV12-3 or TRBV12-4 and TRBJ2-2; 8 bases match TRBD1. The TCR originated in a man between 18 and 35 years old in good health. The sequenced sample was memory T cells sorted from blood. The CDR3 coding sequence is TGTGCCAGCAGTACAGGGGGTACCGGGGAGCTGTTTTTT. Translating gives CASSTGGTGELFF.